A single sample gave rise to the 30 T cell receptor beta chains below, sequenced in a study of shared clonotypes between healthy human individuals. Assay: immunoSEQ multiplex PCR; the TCRdb copy retains only in-frame clones and omits some. The table records hundreds of thousands of clones, 85% to 95% of them present only once. Naive CD8 cells were CD45RO-negative, positively selected for CCR7, excluding terminally differentiated effector memory CD45RA+ cells. What was sequenced was naive CD8+ T cells sorted from blood. These receptors came from a woman aged 25-40 years in good health.

This clone was seen only once. The chain carries TRBV27 and TRBJ2-7; TRBD2 agrees at 8 bases. V dropped 6 bases and J dropped 4; count of bases not matched to a gene: 8. CDR3 length equals 14 residues. Germline assignment: CDR1 MNHEY and CDR2 SMNVEV (reference sequence). The CDR3 DNA reads TGTGCCAGCAGCCAAGCGGGAGATTCTTACGAGCAGTACTTC. Amino acid sequence: CASSQAGDSYEQYF.

The chain has TRBV19 and TRBJ1-1, with 8 bases aligning to TRBD1. Unmatched junction bases numbered 12, after V lost 3 bases and J lost 9 bases. Germline values: CDR1 LNHDA, CDR2 SQIVND (reference sequence). This CDR3 comprises 15 residues. CDR3 sequence: CASSMNADRVRQAFF. CDR3 DNA sequence: TGTGCCAGTAGTATGAACGCGGACAGGGTGCGGCAAGCTTTCTTT.

The rearrangement joins TRBV7-8 to TRBJ1-1, with no clear D. Trimming pared 2 bases from V and 0 bases from J, leaving 16 bases between. Germline CDR1 and CDR2: SGHVS and FQNEAQ. The CDR3 loop spans 17 amino acids. Here the CDR3 DNA reads TGTGCCAGCAGCTTATTGGTAGGTGGCCTCATGAACACTGAAGCTTTCTTT. It specifies CASSLLVGGLMNTEAFF.

This rearrangement joins TRBV5-4 to TRBJ1-2; 9 positions match TRBD1. V trimming: 4 bases; J trimming: 14 bases; junction bases outside the gene matches: 6. Germline CDR1 SGHNT, CDR2 YYREEE (reference sequence). The CDR3 is 11 residues long. Written as DNA, the CDR3 is TGTGCCAGCAGCCCAGGACAGGGGTGGACCTTC. Residues: CASSPGQGWTF.

The chain carries TRBV19 and TRBJ1-4, with unresolved D. This CDR3 comprises 13 residues. Trimming left V 9 bases short and J 5 bases short, with 13 bases between. Germline lookup yields CDR1 LNHDA and CDR2 SQIVND (reference sequence). CDR3 in amino acids: CASRDKANEKLFF. The CDR3 DNA is TGTGCCAGCCGAGACAAGGCCAATGAAAAACTGTTTTTT.

The rearrangement links TRBV7-8 to TRBJ1-2; unclear D gene. The CDR3 is 15 residues long. Germline CDR1 reads SGHVS; CDR2 reads FQNEAQ. Trimming took off 2 bases at V and 2 bases at J, with 12 bases between the two ends. CDR3 residues: CASSLKAGLNYGYTF. The CDR3 DNA follows: TGTGCCAGCAGCTTAAAGGCAGGCCTGAACTATGGCTACACCTTC.

J is TRBJ2-1 and V is TRBV28; D is ambiguous. Germline lookup yields CDR1 MDHEN and CDR2 SYDVKM. V shed 1 base and J shed 5 bases, with 15 bases lying between them. There are 16 residues in the CDR3. Here the CDR3 DNA reads TGTGCCAGCAGTTTATCCAGGTATAGCCCGGACAATGAGCAGTTCTTC. Protein: CASSLSRYSPDNEQFF. The full variable domain, with the rest looked up from reference TRBV28 and TRBJ2-1, is DVKVTQSSRYLVKRTGEKVFLECVQDMDHENMFWYRQDPGLGLRLIYFSYDVKMKEKGDIPEGYSVSREKKERFSLILESASTNQTSMYLCASSLSRYSPDNEQFFGPGTRLTVL.

The rearrangement joins TRBV25-1 to TRBJ2-7; D unclear. Germline CDR1 is MGHDK and CDR2 is SYGVNS. The V end lost 1 base, the J end lost 0 bases, and 7 bases lay between the germline ends. The CDR3 totals 14 residues. The CDR3 nucleotides are TGTGCCAGCAGTGAATTTGGTCACTCCTACGAGCAGTACTTC. This codes for CASSEFGHSYEQYF.

The genes are TRBV29-1 and TRBJ2-7, with 7 bases identical to TRBD1. V shed 4 bases, J shed 1 base, and the junction held 1 base outside the gene matches. Germline V gene data show CDR1 as SQVTM and CDR2 as ANQGSEA. The CDR3 runs 12 residues. The CDR3 nucleotides read TGCAGCGTTGGGGACAGATCCTACGAGCAGTACTTC. Translation: CSVGDRSYEQYF.

The CDR3 is CASSGTEDEQFF. DNA of the CDR3: TGTGCCAGCAGTGGGACGGAGGATGAGCAGTTCTTC. This chain connects TRBV6-4 to TRBJ2-1; D possibly corresponds to TRBD2 (5 bases). Germline assignment: CDR1 MRHNA and CDR2 SNTAGT. The V and J ends lost 4 bases and 8 bases respectively, with 9 bases between them. This CDR3 has 12 amino acids.

The gene calls are TRBV27 and TRBJ1-1; 7 nucleotides line up with TRBD1. Germline CDR1 MNHEY, CDR2 SMNVEV (reference sequence). This CDR3 has 14 residues. Trimming removed 0 bases from V and 13 bases from J; junction bases left unmatched: 11. In DNA, the CDR3 is TGTGCCAGCAGTTTATCGAATAGGGGGCCCGATGTTTTCTTT. As protein: CASSLSNRGPDVFF.

Regarding this clone: Other DNA sequences within the sample encode an identical CDR3. The chain uses TRBV28 and TRBJ2-7; 8 positions match TRBD2. The CDR3 runs 14 residues. CDR1 is MDHEN, CDR2 SYDVKM, per germline. V shed 6 bases and J 0 bases; nucleotides not matched to a gene: 4. CDR3: CASSFSGSSYEQYF. The CDR3 bases are TGTGCCAGCAGCTTCAGCGGGAGCTCCTACGAGCAGTACTTC. Combining the CDR3 with reference TRBV28 and TRBJ2-7 gives the whole variable domain DVKVTQSSRYLVKRTGEKVFLECVQDMDHENMFWYRQDPGLGLRLIYFSYDVKMKEKGDIPEGYSVSREKKERFSLILESASTNQTSMYLCASSFSGSSYEQYFGPGTRLTVT.

A word on this clone: The junction does not match germline at one end; this may be a read error. The V and J genes are TRBV2 and TRBJ2-7; 11 bases agree with TRBD1. In germline, CDR1 is SNHLY, CDR2 FYNNEI. This CDR3 is built from 14 residues. The CDR3 region is CASSERTGGAPGHF. The CDR3 DNA is TGTGCCAGCAGTGAGAGGACAGGGGGCGCACCAGGGCACTTC.

V and J are TRBV7-9 and TRBJ2-7, with TRBD2 matching 9 bases. The V segment lost 5 bases and the J segment 6 bases; nucleotides outside the gene matches: 2. This CDR3 has 12 residues. Germline CDR1 is SEHNR and CDR2 is FQNEAQ (reference sequence). DNA of the CDR3: TGTGCCAGCAGCCAGACTAGCGGCGAGCAGTACTTC. Translation gives CASSQTSGEQYF.

V and J are TRBV7-8 and TRBJ2-5, with 7 bases that match TRBD2. Trimming cost V 0 bases and J 2 bases; bases outside gene matches: 9. Germline-derived CDR1 and CDR2 are SGHVS and FQNEAQ. This CDR3 region has 17 residues. CDR3 region: CASSLAHGGEGQETQYF. The CDR3 DNA reads as TGTGCCAGCAGCTTAGCGCACGGCGGGGAGGGGCAAGAGACCCAGTACTTC.

The V and J genes are TRBV5-1 and TRBJ1-4; 9 bases are shared with TRBD1. Germline CDR1 and CDR2: SGHRS and YFSETQ. V shed 5 bases, J shed 7 bases, and the junction held 9 bases outside the gene matches. The CDR3 is made up of 15 amino acids. CDR3 region: CASRDTGTGIEKLFF. CDR3 in DNA: TGCGCCAGCAGAGACACCGGGACAGGGATTGAAAAACTGTTTTTT.

The chain combines TRBV7-9 with TRBJ2-7, with D possibly being TRBD1 (6 bases). The CDR3 covers 13 residues. Germline values: CDR1 SEHNR, CDR2 FQNEAQ (reference sequence). V was pared by 5 bases and J by 2 bases, with 10 bases between. CDR3 protein: CASSPDRTYEQYF. CDR3 coding DNA: TGTGCCAGCAGCCCAGACAGGACCTACGAGCAGTACTTC. The complete variable domain, with remaining parts taken from reference TRBV7-9 and TRBJ2-7, reads DTGVSQNPRHKITKRGQNVTFRCDPISEHNRLYWYRQTLGQGPEFLTYFQNEAQLEKSRLLSDRFSAERPKGSFSTLEIQRTEQGDSAMYLCASSPDRTYEQYFGPGTRLTVT.

This sequence joins TRBV28 and TRBJ2-7; 8 nucleotides agree with TRBD2. Germline assignment: CDR1 MDHEN and CDR2 SYDVKM. The CDR3 consists of 15 residues. J gave up 3 bases and V 8 bases, and 12 bases lay outside the gene matches. The CDR3 sequence is CASRYALAGNYEQYF. The CDR3 nucleotides read TGTGCCAGCCGTTACGCTTTAGCGGGAAACTACGAGCAGTACTTC.

V gene TRBV4-1 combines with J gene TRBJ2-5, with 7 bases lining up with TRBD2. The better agreement between TRBJ2-7 and the DNA end casts doubt on the J call. Germline CDR1 reads MGHRA; CDR2 reads YSYEKL. The CDR3 is 15 amino acids. CDR3 bases: TGCGCCAGCAGCCAAGATCTAGCGGACTCCTACGAGCAGTACTTC. Amino acids: CASSQDLADSYEQYF.

This clone appeared a single time. The rearrangement uses TRBV6-1 and TRBJ2-7; perhaps TRBD2 as D (6 bases). This CDR3 region has 16 residues. Between the trimmed V and J ends, which lost 4 bases and 1 base, there was a span of 17 bases. Germline CDR1 reads MNHNS; CDR2 reads SASEGT. The CDR3 DNA is TGTGCCAGCAGTGCTGACCGGGACTTCCCATCCTACGAGCAGTACTTC. Translation: CASSADRDFPSYEQYF.

The V gene is TRBV28, the J gene TRBJ2-2; D not certain. The CDR3 runs to 17 residues. CDR1 is MDHEN and CDR2 is SYDVKM in the germline V gene. V was cut by 4 bases and J by 2 bases, with 17 bases left in between. CDR3 sequence (DNA): TGTGCCAGCAGTTCTCAAAGTGTCTTGCGTAACACCGGGGAGCTGTTTTTT. Amino acids: CASSSQSVLRNTGELFF.

The rearrangement links TRBV7-9 to TRBJ2-1, with D perhaps matching TRBD2 (6 bases). Germline V gives CDR1 SEHNR, CDR2 FQNEAQ (reference sequence). The CDR3 is 12 residues long. The V and J ends lost 3 bases and 8 bases respectively, with 8 bases between them. The CDR3 DNA follows: TGTGCCAGCAGCTTCTCGGGGGATGAGCAGTTCTTC. It is translated as CASSFSGDEQFF.

J is TRBJ2-7 and V is TRBV27; D gene unclear. Trimming pared 2 bases from V and 2 bases from J, leaving 13 bases between. This CDR3 region has 15 residues. Germline values: CDR1 MNHEY, CDR2 SMNVEV (reference sequence). Here the CDR3 reads CASSLISGLAYEQYF. CDR3 nucleotides: TGTGCCAGCAGTTTAATTAGTGGGCTAGCCTACGAGCAGTACTTC.

The chain joins TRBV4-1 to TRBJ2-7; D is unresolved. Germline CDR1 reads MGHRA; CDR2 reads YSYEKL. The V gene lost 0 bases and the J gene lost 8 bases, with 11 bases spanning the gap. The CDR3 covers 13 residues. The CDR3 is CASSQDSRFQQYF. CDR3 bases: TGCGCCAGCAGCCAAGATTCGCGGTTCCAGCAGTACTTC.

The chain links TRBV5-6 to TRBJ2-1; D tentatively fits TRBD1 or TRBD2 (5 bases each). The V end lost 6 bases, the J end lost 10 bases, and 11 bases lay between the germline ends. Germline V gene lookup returns CDR1 SGHDT and CDR2 YYEEEE. CDR3 length: 11 amino acids. In nucleotides, the CDR3 is TGTGCCAGCAAGTCCGGGGCGGAGCAGTTCTTC. Amino acid sequence: CASKSGAEQFF.

The rearrangement links TRBV28 to TRBJ2-7, with 11 bases identical to TRBD2. The V segment lost 6 bases and the J segment 3 bases; nucleotides outside the gene matches: 4. There are 14 residues in the CDR3. Germline lookup yields CDR1 MDHEN and CDR2 SYDVKM. The chain's CDR3 is CASSSGLAVYEQYF. The DNA of the CDR3 is TGTGCCAGCAGCTCGGGACTAGCGGTCTACGAGCAGTACTTC. Full variable domain (outside the CDR3, taken from reference TRBV28 and TRBJ2-7): DVKVTQSSRYLVKRTGEKVFLECVQDMDHENMFWYRQDPGLGLRLIYFSYDVKMKEKGDIPEGYSVSREKKERFSLILESASTNQTSMYLCASSSGLAVYEQYFGPGTRLTVT.

The rearrangement links TRBV19 to TRBJ2-1; weak D call: TRBD1 (7 bases). The germline V gene has CDR1 LNHDA and CDR2 SQIVND (reference sequence). With 3 bases removed from V and 4 bases from J, the gap between germline ends came to 13 bases. There are 15 residues in the CDR3. The CDR3 sequence: CASSIQGGIYNEQFF. CDR3 coding DNA: TGTGCCAGTAGTATCCAGGGGGGCATATACAATGAGCAGTTCTTC.

The J gene is TRBJ2-5, the V gene TRBV7-2; possibly TRBD1 for D (5 bases). V lost 5 bases to trimming and J lost 3 bases, with 10 bases between them. CDR1 and CDR2 from the germline V gene are SGHTA and FQGNSA. The CDR3 is made up of 13 amino acids. The CDR3 region has the DNA TGTGCCAGCAGCCCGGACAAAAAAGAGACCCAGTACTTC. Protein sequence: CASSPDKKETQYF.

The chain has TRBV27 and TRBJ2-7; 11 bases align to TRBD1. Per germline, CDR1 MNHEY and CDR2 SMNVEV (reference sequence). This CDR3 has 15 amino acids. V gave up 5 bases and J gave up 9 bases; unmatched junction bases: 12. CDR3: CASSPGTGGHLGQYF. For the CDR3, the DNA is TGTGCCAGCAGTCCCGGGACAGGGGGGCACCTTGGGCAGTACTTC.

The CDR3, as DNA: TGTGCCAGCAGCCAAGATTTTTTCGAGAGAGGGGTCGAGCAGTACTTC. It encodes CASSQDFFERGVEQYF. This chain joins TRBV14 and TRBJ2-7; D tentatively fits TRBD1 or TRBD2 (5 bases each). The germline CDR1 and CDR2 sequences are SGHDN and FVKESK. This CDR3 contains 16 residues. Trimming cost V 0 bases and J 6 bases, with 18 bases left between them.